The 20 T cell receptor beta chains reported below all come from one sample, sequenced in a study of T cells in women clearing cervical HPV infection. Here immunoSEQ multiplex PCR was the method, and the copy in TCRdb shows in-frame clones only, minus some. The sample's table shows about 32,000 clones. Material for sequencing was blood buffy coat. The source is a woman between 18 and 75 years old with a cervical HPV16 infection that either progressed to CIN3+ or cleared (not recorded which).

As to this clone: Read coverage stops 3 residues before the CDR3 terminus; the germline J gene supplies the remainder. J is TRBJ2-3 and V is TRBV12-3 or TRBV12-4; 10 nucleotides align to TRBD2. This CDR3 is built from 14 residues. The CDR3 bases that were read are TGTGCCAGCAGTCCACTAGCGGGGATCGAGACG. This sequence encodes CASSPLAGIET. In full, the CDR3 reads CASSPLAGIETQYF.

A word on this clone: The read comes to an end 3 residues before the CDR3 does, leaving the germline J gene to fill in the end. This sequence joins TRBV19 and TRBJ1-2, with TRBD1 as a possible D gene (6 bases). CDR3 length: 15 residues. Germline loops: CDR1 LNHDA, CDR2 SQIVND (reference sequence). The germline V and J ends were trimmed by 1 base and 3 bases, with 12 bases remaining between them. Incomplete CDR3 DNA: TGTGCCAGTAGTATAGGGGCAGGGGCCCACTATGGC. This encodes CASSIGAGAHYG. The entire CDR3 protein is CASSIGAGAHYGYTF.

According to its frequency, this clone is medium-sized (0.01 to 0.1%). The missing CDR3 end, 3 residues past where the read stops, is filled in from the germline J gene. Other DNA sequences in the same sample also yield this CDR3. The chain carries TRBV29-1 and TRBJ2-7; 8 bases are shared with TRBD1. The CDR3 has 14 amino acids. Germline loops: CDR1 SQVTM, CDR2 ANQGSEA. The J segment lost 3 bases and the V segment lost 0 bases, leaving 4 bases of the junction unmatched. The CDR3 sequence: CSVEEGDRGYEQYF. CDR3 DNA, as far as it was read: TGCAGCGTTGAAGAGGGCGACAGGGGCTACGAG.

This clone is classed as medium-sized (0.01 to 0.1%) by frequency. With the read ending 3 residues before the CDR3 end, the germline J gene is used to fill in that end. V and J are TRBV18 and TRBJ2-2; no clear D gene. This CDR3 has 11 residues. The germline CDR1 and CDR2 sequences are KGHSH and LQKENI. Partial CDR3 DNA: TGTGCCAGCTCACTTAAAGGGTGG. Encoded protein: CASSLKGW. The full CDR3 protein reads CASSLKGWLFF.

Incomplete CDR3 DNA: TGCGCCAGCAGCCCTGGGGACAGCCCCCACACTGAA. Translation: CASSPGDSPHTE. The entire CDR3 protein is CASSPGDSPHTEAFF. This sequence joins TRBV5-1 and TRBJ1-1; TRBD1 agrees at 7 bases. The read ends 3 residues shy of where the CDR3 ends; the end is completed using the germline J gene. Germline V gene data show CDR1 as SGHRS and CDR2 as YFSETQ. J was trimmed by 3 bases and V by 4 bases; bases with no gene match: 9. The CDR3 has 15 amino acids.

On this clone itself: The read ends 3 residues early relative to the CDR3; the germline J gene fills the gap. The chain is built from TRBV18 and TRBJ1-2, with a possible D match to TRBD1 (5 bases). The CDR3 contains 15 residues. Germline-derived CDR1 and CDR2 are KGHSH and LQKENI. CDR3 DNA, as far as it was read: TGTGCCAGCTCACCACCGACAGCCGCTTCGAATGAC. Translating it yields CASSPPTAASND. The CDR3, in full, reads CASSPPTAASNDYTF.

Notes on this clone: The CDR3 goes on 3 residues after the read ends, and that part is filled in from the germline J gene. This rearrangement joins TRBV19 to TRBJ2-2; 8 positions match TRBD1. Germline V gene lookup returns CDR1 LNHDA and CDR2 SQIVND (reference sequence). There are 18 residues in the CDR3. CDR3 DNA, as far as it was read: TGTGCCAGTACCCGGAAAGGACAGGGCGCTACTTTTAATTCACCG. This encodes CASTRKGQGATFNSP. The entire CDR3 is CASTRKGQGATFNSPLFF.

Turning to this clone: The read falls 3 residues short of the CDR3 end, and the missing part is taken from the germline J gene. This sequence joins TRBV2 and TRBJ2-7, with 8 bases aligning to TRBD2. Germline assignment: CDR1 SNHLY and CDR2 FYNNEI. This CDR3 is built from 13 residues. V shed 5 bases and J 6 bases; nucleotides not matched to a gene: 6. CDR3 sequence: CASSPGLGREQYF. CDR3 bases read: TGTGCCAGCAGTCCGGGACTAGGCCGCGAG. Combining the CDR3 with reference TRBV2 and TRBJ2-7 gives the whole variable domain EPEVTQTPSHQVTQMGQEVILRCVPISNHLYFYWYRQILGQKVEFLVSFYNNEISEKSEIFDDQFSVERPDGSNFTLKIRSTKLEDSAMYFCASSPGLGREQYFGPGTRLTVT.

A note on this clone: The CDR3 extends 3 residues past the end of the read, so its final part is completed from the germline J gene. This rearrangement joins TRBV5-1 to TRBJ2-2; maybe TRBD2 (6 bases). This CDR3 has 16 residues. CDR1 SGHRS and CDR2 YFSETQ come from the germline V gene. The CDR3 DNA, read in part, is TGCGCCAGCAGCTTGGTTCCGGGGACTGGGGCCAACGTG. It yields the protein CASSLVPGTGANV. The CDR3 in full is CASSLVPGTGANVLFF.

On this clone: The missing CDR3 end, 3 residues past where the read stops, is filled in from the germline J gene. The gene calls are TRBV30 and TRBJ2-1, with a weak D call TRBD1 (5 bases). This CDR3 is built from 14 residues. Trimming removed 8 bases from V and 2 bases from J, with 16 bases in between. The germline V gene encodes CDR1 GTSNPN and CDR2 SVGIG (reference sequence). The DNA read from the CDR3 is TGTGCCGGACAAACAGGAACCACCTACAATGAG. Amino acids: CAGQTGTTYNE. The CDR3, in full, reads CAGQTGTTYNEQFF.

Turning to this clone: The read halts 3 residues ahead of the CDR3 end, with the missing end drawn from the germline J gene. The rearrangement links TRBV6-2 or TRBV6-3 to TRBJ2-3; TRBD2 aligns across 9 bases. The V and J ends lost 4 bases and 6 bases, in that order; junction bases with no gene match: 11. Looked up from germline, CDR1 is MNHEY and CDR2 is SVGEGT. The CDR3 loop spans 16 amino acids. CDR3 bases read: TGTGCCAGCAGTTCCTACTATAGCGGGGGCTCGGATACG. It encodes CASSSYYSGGSDT. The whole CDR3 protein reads CASSSYYSGGSDTQYF.

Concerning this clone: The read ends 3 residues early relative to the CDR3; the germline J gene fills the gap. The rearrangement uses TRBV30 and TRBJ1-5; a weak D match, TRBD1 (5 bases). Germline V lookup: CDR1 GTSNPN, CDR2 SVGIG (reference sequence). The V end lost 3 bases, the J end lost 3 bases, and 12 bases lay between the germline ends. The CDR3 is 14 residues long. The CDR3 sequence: CAWRGTGANQPQHF. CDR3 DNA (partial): TGTGCCTGGAGGGGTACAGGAGCCAATCAGCCC.

The CDR3 DNA, read in part, is TGCAGTGCCACCGGGATGGGGCGGAGAAACACCGGGGAG. Its protein is CSATGMGRRNTGE. The whole CDR3 sequence is CSATGMGRRNTGELFF. This sequence joins TRBV20-1 and TRBJ2-2; TRBD1 or TRBD2 may be the D gene (5 bases each). Read data end 3 residues before the CDR3 end; the end is taken from the germline J gene. Germline CDR1 and CDR2: DFQATT and SNEGSKA (reference sequence). CDR3 length: 16 amino acids. V was shortened by 6 bases and J by 2 bases, with 19 bases between the two germline ends.

CDR3: CSARFSGSNEKLFF. Incomplete CDR3 DNA: TGCAGCGCTAGATTCAGCGGTTCTAATGAAAAA. V usage is TRBV29-1 and J usage is TRBJ1-4, with no clear D. The observed sequence ends 3 residues before the CDR3 terminus, with the missing tail filled in from the germline J gene. Trimming removed 7 bases at V and 3 bases at J, with 15 bases between. The CDR3 covers 14 residues. Germline CDR1 SQVTM, CDR2 ANQGSEA.

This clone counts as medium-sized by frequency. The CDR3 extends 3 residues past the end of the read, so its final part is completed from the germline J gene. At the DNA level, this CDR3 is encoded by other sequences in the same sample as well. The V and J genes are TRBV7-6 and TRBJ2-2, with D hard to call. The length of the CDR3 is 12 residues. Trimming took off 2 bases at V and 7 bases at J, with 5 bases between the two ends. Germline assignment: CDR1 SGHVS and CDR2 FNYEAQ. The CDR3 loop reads CASSLNGGELFF. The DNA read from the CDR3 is TGTGCCAGCAGCTTAAACGGCGGGGAG.

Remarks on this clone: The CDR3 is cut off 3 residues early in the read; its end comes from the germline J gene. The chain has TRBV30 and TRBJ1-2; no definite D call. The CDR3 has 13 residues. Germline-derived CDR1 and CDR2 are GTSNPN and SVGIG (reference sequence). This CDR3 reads CAWSHSPREGYTF. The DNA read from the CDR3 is TGTGCCTGGAGTCACTCCCCAAGAGAAGGC.

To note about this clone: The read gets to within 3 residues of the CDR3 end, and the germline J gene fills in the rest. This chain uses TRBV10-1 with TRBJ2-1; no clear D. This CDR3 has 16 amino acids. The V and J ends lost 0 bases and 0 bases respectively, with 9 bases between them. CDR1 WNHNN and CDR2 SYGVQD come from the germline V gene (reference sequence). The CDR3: CASSESISSSYNEQFF. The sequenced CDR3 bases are TGCGCCAGCAGTGAGTCGATTAGTTCCTCCTACAATGAG.

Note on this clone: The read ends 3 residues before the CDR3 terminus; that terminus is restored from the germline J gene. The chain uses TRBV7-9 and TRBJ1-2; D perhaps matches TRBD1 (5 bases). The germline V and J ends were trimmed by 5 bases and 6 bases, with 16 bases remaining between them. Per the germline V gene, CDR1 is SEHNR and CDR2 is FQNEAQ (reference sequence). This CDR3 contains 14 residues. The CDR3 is CASSLGSRADGYTF. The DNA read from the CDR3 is TGTGCCAGCAGCCTAGGGTCCAGGGCGGATGGC.

The CDR3 is CSARVRGGDSPLFF. Partial CDR3 DNA: TGCAGTGCTAGGGTCCGGGGGGGGGATTCACCG. The chain uses TRBV20-1 and TRBJ2-2; 8 nucleotides agree with TRBD2. The read falls 3 residues short of the CDR3 end, and the missing part is taken from the germline J gene. The CDR3 has 14 amino acids. Germline V gene sequence: CDR1 DFQATT, CDR2 SNEGSKA (reference sequence).

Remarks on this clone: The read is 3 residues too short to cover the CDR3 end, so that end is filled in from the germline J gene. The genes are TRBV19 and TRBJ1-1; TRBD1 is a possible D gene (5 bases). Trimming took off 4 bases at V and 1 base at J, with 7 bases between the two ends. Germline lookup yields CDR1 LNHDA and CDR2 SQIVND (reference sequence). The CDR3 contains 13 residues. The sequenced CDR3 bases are TGTGCCAGTAGTACACAGGCGAACACTGAA. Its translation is CASSTQANTE. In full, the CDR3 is CASSTQANTEAFF.